A single sample is the source of the 30 T cell receptor beta chains below, sequenced in a study of cytomegalovirus exposure and HLA in healthy donors. PCR amplification relied on 60 Vbeta primers (plus 13 Jbeta primers). Profiling relied on immunoSEQ multiplex PCR, and the TCRdb table lists in-frame clones only, not all of them. This repertoire includes around 52,000 clones. Material: PBMCs. The receptors were gathered from a woman between 45 and 60 years old in good health and CMV-seropositive.

This chain connects TRBV19 to TRBJ1-1; 9 bases are a match to TRBD1. Germline loops: CDR1 LNHDA, CDR2 SQIVND (reference sequence). V lost 6 bases to trimming and J lost 2 bases; unmatched junction nucleotides: 1. The CDR3 length is 13 residues. DNA for the CDR3: TGTGCCAGTAGGGGACAGGGCAACACTGAAGCTTTCTTT. Its translation is CASRGQGNTEAFF.

The chain couples TRBV4-2 to TRBJ2-2, with D possibly being TRBD1 (5 bases). This CDR3 is built from 15 residues. Trimming left V 2 bases short and J 6 bases short, with 13 bases between. Germline CDR1 is LGHNA and CDR2 is YNFKEQ. The DNA for the CDR3 is TGTGCCAGCAGCCAAAGGTCAGACAGATCCGGGGAGCTGTTTTTT. Amino acids: CASSQRSDRSGELFF.

In DNA form, the CDR3 reads TGTGCCAGCAGTTACGCTTCTAGCGGAAGGTACGAGCAGTACTTC. This codes for CASSYASSGRYEQYF. V gene TRBV6-5 combines with J gene TRBJ2-7; 7 bases fit TRBD2. Unmatched junction bases numbered 8, after V lost 2 bases and J lost 4 bases. Germline V gene sequence: CDR1 MNHEY, CDR2 SVGAGI. The CDR3 length is 15 residues.

The V call is TRBV28, the J call TRBJ1-5, with D unresolved. This CDR3 is built from 11 residues. Germline loops: CDR1 MDHEN, CDR2 SYDVKM. Trimming cost V 2 bases and J 9 bases, with 5 bases left between them. The CDR3 nucleotides are TGTGCCAGCAGTTTAGTCGGGCCCCAGCATTTT. This encodes CASSLVGPQHF.

The chain employs TRBV7-9 and TRBJ2-7; D gene unclear. The V end was cut by 5 bases, the J end by 7 bases, with 9 bases between. The CDR3 sequence is 11 residues long. The germline CDR1 and CDR2 sequences are SEHNR and FQNEAQ (reference sequence). In nucleotides, the CDR3 is TGTGCCAGCAGCCTCGACACTGAGCAGTACTTC. Its translation is CASSLDTEQYF.

V usage is TRBV20-1 and J usage is TRBJ2-2; D unclear. The length of the CDR3 is 11 residues. The germline CDR1 and CDR2 sequences are DFQATT and SNEGSKA (reference sequence). With 6 bases removed from V and 4 bases from J, the gap between germline ends came to 6 bases. In DNA, the CDR3 is TGCAGTGCCAGACGCACCGGGGAGCTGTTTTTT. Its translation is CSARRTGELFF.

The chain recombines TRBV18 with TRBJ2-5, with TRBD1 matching 7 bases. V lost 6 bases, J lost 5 bases, and 9 bases stayed unmatched. Germline V gene sequence: CDR1 KGHSH, CDR2 LQKENI. CDR3 length: 14 amino acids. CDR3 region: CASSLDRLLETQYF. The CDR3 DNA follows: TGTGCCAGCTCCCTGGACAGGCTACTGGAGACCCAGTACTTC.

This chain links TRBV5-6 with TRBJ1-5; 7 positions agree with TRBD1. Germline CDR1 reads SGHDT; CDR2 reads YYEEEE. J was trimmed by 4 bases and V by 4 bases; bases with no gene match: 5. The CDR3 covers 14 residues. The CDR3, as DNA: TGTGCCAGCAGCGTGACAGGGTATAATCAGCCCCAGCATTTT. Translated: CASSVTGYNQPQHF.

The CDR3 sequence is CASSLMLGGNTEAFF. CDR3 DNA sequence: TGTGCCAGCAGCTTAATGCTGGGGGGGAACACTGAAGCTTTCTTT. The J gene is TRBJ1-1, the V gene TRBV7-3; D might be TRBD1 (5 bases). The CDR3 is 15 amino acids. The germline gives CDR1 SGHTA, CDR2 FQGTGA. Between the trimmed V and J ends, which lost 1 base and 1 base, there was a span of 10 bases. Complete variable domain (other parts from reference TRBV7-3 and TRBJ1-1): GAGVSQTPSNKVTEKGKYVELRCDPISGHTALYWYRQSLGQGPEFLIYFQGTGAADDSGLPNDRFFAVRPEGSVSTLKIQRTERGDSAVYLCASSLMLGGNTEAFFGQGTRLTVV.

The chain employs TRBV5-5 and TRBJ1-2, with a possible D match to TRBD1 (5 bases). Trimming shortened V by 3 bases and J by 5 bases, and 8 bases separated the two germline ends. CDR3 length equals 12 residues. Germline lookup yields CDR1 SGHKS and CDR2 YYEKEE (reference sequence). CDR3 in amino acids: CASSSDTYGYTF. CDR3 coding DNA: TGTGCCAGCAGCTCGGACACGTATGGCTACACCTTC.

Details on this clone: Other nucleotide sequences in the sample specify the same CDR3. The chain is built from TRBV18 and TRBJ2-5; TRBD2 might be the D (5 bases). CDR3 length: 13 residues. The ends were cut back, 4 bases at V and 5 bases at J, with 11 bases in the middle. CDR1 and CDR2 (germline): KGHSH, LQKENI. The CDR3 protein is CASSLDSGETQYF. DNA of the CDR3: TGTGCCAGCTCACTAGATTCGGGGGAGACCCAGTACTTC.

The chain joins TRBV15 to TRBJ2-7; 8 bases map to TRBD1. Per the germline V gene, CDR1 is LNHNV and CDR2 is YYDKDF (reference sequence). The CDR3 has 15 amino acids. J gave up 6 bases and V 0 bases, and 7 bases lay outside the gene matches. CDR3 sequence: CATSRDRTGYLEQYF. The CDR3 DNA is TGTGCCACCAGCAGAGATAGGACAGGGTATCTCGAGCAGTACTTC.

The chain joins TRBV7-2 to TRBJ1-6; maybe TRBD1 (5 bases). CDR3 length equals 15 residues. Trimming removed 5 bases at V and 9 bases at J, with 17 bases between. Per germline, CDR1 SGHTA and CDR2 FQGNSA. The CDR3 sequence is CASSTQDMLGSPLHF. As DNA, the CDR3 is TGTGCCAGCAGCACCCAGGACATGCTAGGTTCACCCCTCCACTTT.

The rearrangement joins TRBV12-5 to TRBJ1-5; D gene ambiguous. V was pared by 5 bases and J by 4 bases, with 18 bases between. This CDR3 region has 16 residues. The germline V gene encodes CDR1 LGHNT and CDR2 FRNRAP. The CDR3 DNA is TGTGCTAGTGGTATCATCGCGGGGAACTTTAATCAGCCCCAGCATTTT. This encodes CASGIIAGNFNQPQHF.

V usage is TRBV18 and J usage is TRBJ2-6; tentative D call: TRBD1 (5 bases). This CDR3 has 15 amino acids. Trimming removed 2 bases at V and 3 bases at J, with 8 bases between. The germline V gene has CDR1 KGHSH and CDR2 LQKENI. Here the CDR3 reads CASSPVRVGANVLTF. CDR3 DNA: TGTGCCAGCTCACCAGTCAGGGTTGGGGCCAACGTCCTGACTTTC.

This rearrangement joins TRBV11-3 to TRBJ2-1; 10 bases align to TRBD2. Per the germline V gene, CDR1 is SGHNT and CDR2 is YENEEA. J gave up 4 bases and V 5 bases, and 5 bases lay outside the gene matches. CDR3 size: 15 residues. CDR3 residues: CASSPGTSVYNEQFF. DNA of the CDR3: TGTGCCAGCAGCCCGGGGACTAGCGTGTACAATGAGCAGTTCTTC.

V and J are TRBV19 and TRBJ1-3, with D unresolved. The CDR3 spans 15 residues. V was cut by 1 base and J by 0 bases, with 7 bases left in between. The germline V gene has CDR1 LNHDA and CDR2 SQIVND (reference sequence). The CDR3 loop is CASSIGAYSGNTIYF. Here the CDR3 DNA reads TGTGCCAGTAGTATAGGAGCGTACTCTGGAAACACCATATATTTT.

V is TRBV29-1 and J is TRBJ2-7; TRBD2 aligns across 7 bases. The ends lost 4 bases at V and 2 bases at J; junction bases unmatched: 8. This CDR3 has 14 amino acids. From germline, CDR1 is SQVTM and CDR2 ANQGSEA. The CDR3 spells CSVVGGRNAYEQYF. For the CDR3, the DNA is TGCAGCGTTGTCGGGGGGAGGAACGCCTACGAGCAGTACTTC.

The chain links TRBV5-1 to TRBJ1-6; a weak D match, TRBD1 (5 bases). Looked up from germline, CDR1 is SGHRS and CDR2 is YFSETQ. V was shortened by 0 bases and J by 7 bases, with 14 bases between the two germline ends. The CDR3 extends over 16 amino acids. The CDR3 region is CASSLVGVKGNSPLHF. The CDR3 DNA reads as TGCGCCAGCAGCTTGGTAGGGGTGAAAGGGAATTCACCCCTCCACTTT. The full variable domain, in which reference TRBV5-1 and TRBJ1-6 provide the parts outside the CDR3, is KAGVTQTPRYLIKTRGQQVTLSCSPISGHRSVSWYQQTPGQGLQFLFEYFSETQRNKGNFPGRFSGRQFSNSRSEMNVSTLELGDSALYLCASSLVGVKGNSPLHFGNGTRLTVT.

The chain carries TRBV5-6 and TRBJ1-3; a possible D gene is TRBD1 (5 bases). CDR1 and CDR2 from the germline V gene are SGHDT and YYEEEE. Trimming left V 2 bases short and J 4 bases short, with 10 bases between. This CDR3 comprises 14 residues. CDR3 coding DNA: TGTGCCAGCAGCTTAAGGGGTAACGGAAACACCATATATTTT. The encoded protein is CASSLRGNGNTIYF.

This chain joins TRBV7-3 and TRBJ2-2; 7 bases align to TRBD2. V lost 5 bases and J lost 4; bases outside the gene matches: 7. CDR3 length equals 15 residues. CDR1 SGHTA and CDR2 FQGTGA come from the germline V gene. CDR3: CASSREGTTTGELFF. Here the CDR3 DNA reads TGTGCCAGCAGCAGAGAAGGGACTACCACCGGGGAGCTGTTTTTT.

The chain links TRBV19 to TRBJ2-5, with D tentatively TRBD1 (5 bases). CDR1 and CDR2 from the germline V gene are LNHDA and SQIVND (reference sequence). This CDR3 has 16 residues. The V end lost 8 bases, the J end lost 5 bases, and 24 bases lay between the germline ends. CDR3 protein: CASQKGAAQGVETQYF. CDR3 DNA sequence: TGTGCCAGTCAAAAAGGGGCGGCCCAGGGCGTGGAGACCCAGTACTTC.

The chain joins TRBV18 to TRBJ1-1; maybe TRBD1 (6 bases). CDR3 length equals 15 residues. Germline V lookup: CDR1 KGHSH, CDR2 LQKENI. The V and J ends lost 8 bases and 5 bases respectively, with 21 bases between them. The CDR3 loop is CASHNEQGKGTEAFF. CDR3 in DNA: TGTGCCAGCCATAATGAACAGGGTAAGGGTACTGAAGCTTTCTTT.

The chain is built from TRBV7-6 and TRBJ1-2; 9 bases line up with TRBD1. V trimming: 5 bases; J trimming: 6 bases; junction bases outside the gene matches: 4. In germline, CDR1 is SGHVS, CDR2 FNYEAQ. The CDR3 consists of 13 residues. The CDR3 bases are TGTGCCAGCAGCCGTAGACAGGGGGATGGCTACACCTTC. Amino acids: CASSRRQGDGYTF.

J is TRBJ2-7 and V is TRBV5-6; 7 bases map to TRBD2. The V and J ends lost 5 bases and 1 base, in that order; junction bases with no gene match: 18. Per germline, CDR1 SGHDT and CDR2 YYEEEE. This CDR3 has 18 amino acids. The CDR3, as DNA: TGTGCCAGCAGGGGCAGTGGGCGGTACGGCGGGAGATCCTACGAGCAGTACTTC. Encoded protein: CASRGSGRYGGRSYEQYF.

In DNA, the CDR3 is TGCGCCAGCAGTGACTCCCCCGAGCGGGCCGGGGAGCTGTTTTTT. Translating gives CASSDSPERAGELFF. V usage is TRBV10-1 and J usage is TRBJ2-2, with D possibly TRBD2 on 6 matching bases. Germline CDR1 and CDR2: WNHNN and SYGVQD (reference sequence). V was cut by 3 bases and J by 6 bases, with 14 bases left in between. The length of the CDR3 is 15 residues.

This chain joins TRBV10-3 and TRBJ2-7, with a weak D call TRBD1 (5 bases). There are 14 residues in the CDR3. Germline loops: CDR1 ENHRY, CDR2 SYGVKD. The germline V and J ends were trimmed by 3 bases and 5 bases, with 14 bases remaining between them. CDR3 in DNA: TGTGCCATCAGTGACTTCCAGGGTACCGACGAGCAGTACTTC. Its translation is CAISDFQGTDEQYF.

CDR3 coding DNA: TGTGCCAGCAGCTTACAAGGGGCAGGGTGGAACGAGCAGTACTTC. As protein: CASSLQGAGWNEQYF. The chain combines TRBV13 with TRBJ2-7, with D tentatively TRBD1 (5 bases). Germline-derived CDR1 and CDR2 are PRHDT and FYEKMQ (reference sequence). The CDR3 loop spans 15 amino acids. Deletions cut 2 bases from V and 5 bases from J, with 16 bases between.

The chain has TRBV7-9 and TRBJ2-6; D is possibly TRBD2 (5 bases). CDR1 and CDR2 (germline): SEHNR, FQNEAQ (reference sequence). This CDR3 has 16 amino acids. The germline V and J ends were trimmed by 0 bases and 3 bases, with 9 bases remaining between them. The CDR3 DNA follows: TGTGCCAGCAGCTTAGCGAGGGCCGATGGGGCCAACGTCCTGACTTTC. Its translation: CASSLARADGANVLTF.

Points on this clone: One junction end disagrees with the germline gene, perhaps due to a read error. The CDR3 DNA reads TGCGCCAGCAGCCAAGATGCAGGCTCGAATTCACCCCTCCACTTT. This sequence encodes CASSQDAGSNSPLHF. The rearrangement uses TRBV5-4 and TRBJ1-6; no definite D call. This CDR3 is 15 amino acids long. Germline V gene data show CDR1 as SGHNT and CDR2 as YYREEE (reference sequence).